This passage covers 26 T cell receptor beta chains from one sample sequenced in a study of T cells in Graves' hyperthyroidism and ophthalmopathy. Template material for amplifying TCR beta CDR3 regions consisted of RNA transcripts. The HTBI primer set was used in a first-round RT-PCR of the TCR CDR3. TCRdb analysed the multiplex PCR reads with MiXCR anew, one entry per CDR3 protein. Altogether hundreds of thousands of distinct CDR3 sequences are present, roughly 15% being singletons, with the ten largest covering 15% to 20%. Sequenced sample: blood. Receptors were obtained from a woman in her sixties with Graves' ophthalmopathy.

Many counts were recorded for this clonotype. The chain joins TRBV20-1 to TRBJ2-3; D gene ambiguous. This CDR3 region has 16 residues. V lost 0 bases and J lost 0, with 13 bases in between. Germline V gene sequence: CDR1 DFQATT, CDR2 SNEGSKA (reference sequence). The CDR3: CSARDRLATSTDTQYF. The CDR3 DNA sequence: TGCAGTGCTAGAGATCGTCTTGCAACTAGCACAGATACGCAGTATTTT.

The chain uses TRBV7-2 and TRBJ1-2; the D gene is possibly TRBD1 (6 bases). Per germline, CDR1 SGHTA and CDR2 FQGNSA. The V end was cut by 3 bases, the J end by 6 bases, with 14 bases between. The CDR3 sequence is 14 residues long. CDR3 in DNA: TGTGCCAGCAGCTTCCGGACAGAGGTCGATGGCTACACCTTC. Translated, it gives CASSFRTEVDGYTF.

This clonotype was recorded many times. This sequence joins TRBV11-2 and TRBJ2-1, with 11 bases aligning to TRBD2. Germline values: CDR1 SGHAT, CDR2 FQNNGV. The V and J ends lost 5 bases and 2 bases, in that order; junction bases with no gene match: 5. This CDR3 has 16 amino acids. The CDR3 DNA reads TGTGCCAGCAGCCTACCGGGACTAGCGGCCTACAATGAGCAGTTCTTC. This codes for CASSLPGLAAYNEQFF.

Ten or more counts support this clonotype. The chain is built from TRBV20-1 and TRBJ2-3; no clear D gene. The germline gives CDR1 DFQATT, CDR2 SNEGSKA (reference sequence). The CDR3 totals 12 residues. V was pared by 5 bases and J by 0 bases, with 6 bases between. CDR3 sequence: CSARTSTDTQYF. The CDR3 DNA sequence: TGCAGTGCTCGGACCAGCACAGATACGCAGTATTTT.

This clonotype was observed a few times. This chain joins TRBV19 and TRBJ1-5, with a possible D match to TRBD1 (6 bases). Trimming cost V 5 bases and J 6 bases, with 17 bases left between them. The CDR3 sequence is 15 residues long. Germline V gene sequence: CDR1 LNHDA, CDR2 SQIVND (reference sequence). DNA for the CDR3: TGTGCCAGTAGTCTTTCCTTTACAGGGACTCAGCCCCAGCATTTT. Encoded protein: CASSLSFTGTQPQHF.

This chain joins TRBV14 and TRBJ2-3; 11 bases are shared with TRBD2. Trimming at V came to 4 bases and at J to 4 bases, leaving 10 bases not matched to a gene. CDR3 size: 17 residues. Germline V CDR1 and CDR2: SGHDN, FVKESK. CDR3 coding DNA: TGTGCCAGCAGCCCGGTAGCGGGAGGGACCGGCCCAGATACGCAGTATTTT. Its translation: CASSPVAGGTGPDTQYF.

This clonotype was seen a handful of times. This may come from a read error, since a much larger clone is one base off. The chain links TRBV28 to TRBJ1-1, with D uncertain. Germline lookup yields CDR1 MDHEN and CDR2 SYDVKM. The CDR3 has 15 amino acids. The DNA of the CDR3 is TGTGCCAGCACCCTGCACTCGGGGAGGAACGCTGAAGCTTTCTTT. Its translation is CASTLHSGRNAEAFF.

The V call is TRBV20-1, the J call TRBJ1-5; 10 bases are shared with TRBD1. The ends lost 3 bases at V and 6 bases at J; junction bases unmatched: 5. CDR1 is DFQATT, CDR2 SNEGSKA, per germline (reference sequence). This CDR3 comprises 14 residues. CDR3 DNA: TGCAGTGCTAGGTTGACAGGGGGCCTTCAGCCCCAGCATTTT. Amino acids: CSARLTGGLQPQHF.

This clonotype was seen repeatedly, ten times or more. The V call is TRBV20-1, the J call TRBJ1-2, with 8 bases that match TRBD1. CDR3 length equals 17 residues. The J segment lost 3 bases and the V segment lost 2 bases, leaving 14 bases of the junction unmatched. Germline-derived CDR1 and CDR2 are DFQATT and SNEGSKA (reference sequence). The CDR3: CSARPPQTGAGYYGYTF. CDR3 bases: TGCAGTGCTAGACCCCCACAGACAGGGGCGGGTTACTATGGCTACACCTTC.

Many counts were recorded for this clonotype. This chain links TRBV30 with TRBJ2-5; perhaps TRBD2 as D (5 bases). Germline-derived CDR1 and CDR2 are GTSNPN and SVGIG (reference sequence). Trimming shortened V by 4 bases and J by 4 bases, and 7 bases separated the two germline ends. This CDR3 region has 11 residues. CDR3 amino acids: CAWIGVETQYF. The CDR3 nucleotides read TGTGCCTGGATCGGGGTAGAGACCCAGTACTTC.

This clonotype was seen many times. The chain combines TRBV11-2 with TRBJ1-2, with TRBD1 matching over 7 bases. Unmatched junction bases numbered 5, after V lost 5 bases and J lost 2 bases. CDR3 size: 14 residues. The germline V gene has CDR1 SGHAT and CDR2 FQNNGV. In nucleotides, the CDR3 is TGTGCCAGCAGCCCAACGACAGGGAACTATGGCTACACCTTC. It translates to CASSPTTGNYGYTF. Based on the CDR3 plus reference TRBV11-2 and TRBJ1-2, the full variable domain is EAGVAQSPRYKIIEKRQSVAFWCNPISGHATLYWYQQILGQGPKLLIQFQNNGVVDDSQLPKDRFSAERLKGVDSTLKIQPAKLEDSAVYLCASSPTTGNYGYTFGSGTRLTVV.

In its sample, this clonotype was seen many times. This sequence joins TRBV19 and TRBJ2-2; no firm D call. CDR3 length: 15 residues. CDR1 is LNHDA, CDR2 SQIVND, per germline (reference sequence). With 4 bases removed from V and 0 bases from J, the gap between germline ends came to 9 bases. The CDR3 DNA reads TGTGCCAGTAGTAATCCTGACGCGAACACCGGGGAGCTGTTTTTT. Translated, it gives CASSNPDANTGELFF.

Worth noting for this clonotype: At one boundary the junction diverges from the germline segment, which might be a read error. The chain links TRBV3-1 to TRBJ2-1; weak D call: TRBD2 (6 bases). This CDR3 is built from 11 residues. From germline, CDR1 is LGHDT and CDR2 YNNKEL (reference sequence). CDR3 coding DNA: TGTGCCAGCAGCCCGGCGGGGACCAGTTACTTC. This translates into CASSPAGTSYF.

This clonotype was picked up many times. The V call is TRBV18, the J call TRBJ1-5; D call uncertain. V was clipped by 3 bases and J by 4 bases, with 10 bases between them. Germline CDR1 and CDR2: KGHSH and LQKENI. The CDR3 extends over 14 amino acids. The CDR3 DNA is TGTGCCAGCTCACCGCGGGGAGGGAATCAGCCCCAGCATTTT. It encodes CASSPRGGNQPQHF.

At least ten counts were recorded for this clonotype. The chain has TRBV6-2 or TRBV6-3 and TRBJ1-5, with D maybe TRBD1 (6 bases). CDR1 and CDR2 from the germline V gene are MNHEY and SVGEGT. V lost 2 bases and J lost 3, with 14 bases in between. The CDR3 contains 16 residues. The CDR3 spells CASSYPPGQANQPQHF. DNA for the CDR3: TGTGCCAGCAGTTACCCCCCGGGACAAGCCAATCAGCCCCAGCATTTT.

The V and J genes are TRBV29-1 and TRBJ2-1; TRBD2 aligns across 13 bases. The CDR3 consists of 17 residues. Germline CDR1 is SQVTM and CDR2 is ANQGSEA. The trim removed 7 bases at V and 0 bases at J, leaving 9 bases unmatched. This CDR3 reads CSARGTSGIGSYNEQFF. In nucleotides, the CDR3 is TGCAGCGCCCGAGGGACTAGCGGGATCGGCTCCTACAATGAGCAGTTCTTC.

J is TRBJ2-7 and V is TRBV28, with no clear D. The CDR3 loop spans 11 amino acids. V was cut by 6 bases and J by 4 bases, with 7 bases left in between. Germline V gene data show CDR1 as MDHEN and CDR2 as SYDVKM. CDR3 loop: CASSPQYEQYF. Here the CDR3 DNA reads TGTGCCAGCAGCCCTCAATACGAGCAGTACTTC.

This clonotype has at least ten counts. The rearrangement links TRBV27 to TRBJ2-7; 13 bases are shared with TRBD2. Trimming took 6 bases from V and 2 from J; bases not matched to a gene: 16. Germline V gene data show CDR1 as MNHEY and CDR2 as SMNVEV (reference sequence). The CDR3 runs to 19 residues. CDR3 loop: CASRRPPGKTSGRTYEQYF. The CDR3 DNA follows: TGTGCCAGCAGACGCCCTCCGGGGAAGACTAGCGGGAGGACCTACGAGCAGTACTTC.

Here the CDR3 reads CATTRGGDTEAFF. The CDR3 DNA is TGTGCCACCACACGAGGAGGGGATACTGAAGCTTTCTTT. The chain combines TRBV24-1 with TRBJ1-1; possibly TRBD1 for D (5 bases). CDR1 is KGHDR, CDR2 SFDVKD, per germline. Trimming took off 8 bases at V and 5 bases at J, with 14 bases between the two ends. The CDR3 is made up of 13 amino acids.

This clonotype was seen a handful of times. V usage is TRBV20-1 and J usage is TRBJ1-6; no definite D call. V was cut by 5 bases and J by 0 bases, with 11 bases left in between. The germline V gene has CDR1 DFQATT and CDR2 SNEGSKA (reference sequence). The CDR3 contains 15 residues. The chain's CDR3 is CSAPQRSSYNSPLHF. As DNA, the CDR3 is TGCAGTGCTCCCCAGAGGAGCTCCTATAATTCACCCCTCCACTTT.

A few counts support this clonotype. The chain is built from TRBV5-4 and TRBJ2-7; no clear D gene. Germline CDR1 reads SGHNT; CDR2 reads YYREEE (reference sequence). The CDR3 covers 14 residues. V shed 0 bases and J shed 4 bases, with 11 bases lying between them. For the CDR3, the DNA is TGTGCCAGCAGCTTGGCGCCGCTCAGTTACGAGCAGTACTTC. Translated: CASSLAPLSYEQYF.

V and J are TRBV28 and TRBJ2-3; 13 bases are shared with TRBD2. The V gene's germline CDR1 is MDHEN and CDR2 SYDVKM. The CDR3 has 18 amino acids. The V gene end was trimmed by 6 bases and the J gene end by 7 bases; junction bases not matched to a gene: 16. CDR3 DNA sequence: TGTGCCAGCAGCGAGCACGGGACTAGCGGGGCCCCCGGGAATACGCAGTATTTT. Amino acids: CASSEHGTSGAPGNTQYF.

This clonotype was picked up many times. V is TRBV29-1 and J is TRBJ2-2; D unresolved. This CDR3 is 12 amino acids long. Trimming stripped 3 bases from V and 6 bases from J, with 8 bases between. CDR1 SQVTM and CDR2 ANQGSEA come from the germline V gene. The CDR3, as DNA: TGCAGCGTTGATGGTAATTCCGGGGAGCTGTTTTTT. It encodes CSVDGNSGELFF.

Turning to this clonotype: A clone one base away is much larger, so this may be a read error. V usage is TRBV4-1 and J usage is TRBJ2-1; D gene ambiguous. CDR3 length: 13 amino acids. Germline CDR1 is MGHRA and CDR2 is YSYEKL. The CDR3 here is CASSQPWLDEPFF. The CDR3 DNA follows: TGCGCCAGCAGCCAACCCTGGCTGGATGAGCCGTTCTTC.

This clonotype appeared many times. The chain has TRBV7-3 and TRBJ2-5, with D hard to call. The CDR3 totals 13 residues. Trimming took 1 base from V and 5 from J, leaving 8 bases between them. Germline V gene sequence: CDR1 SGHTA, CDR2 FQGTGA. CDR3 coding DNA: TGTGCCAGCAGCTTAAAGCGAGCGGAGACCCAGTACTTC. It translates to CASSLKRAETQYF.

The chain joins TRBV10-3 to TRBJ2-7, with 8 bases fitting TRBD2. Looked up from germline, CDR1 is ENHRY and CDR2 is SYGVKD. V lost 3 bases to trimming and J lost 4 bases; unmatched junction nucleotides: 5. This CDR3 contains 14 residues. The DNA for the CDR3 is TGTGCCATCAGTGATAGCGGGGCCAATTACGAGCAGTACTTC. As protein: CAISDSGANYEQYF.